This T cell receptor (beta chain) was sequenced in a study of CD4 T cells in relation to SARS-CoV-2 and coronaviruses. Study in general: After around 10 days of antigen culture, PBMC TCR beta CDR3s were sequenced. The negative reference was HIV-1 Nef peptide pool or peptide-free culture.

In regard to this clone: The antigen remains undetermined.

V was shortened by 3 bases and J by 4 bases, with 14 bases between the two germline ends. CDR3 size: 16 residues. Germline V gene sequence: CDR1 SGDLS, CDR2 YYNGEE. Generated by immunoSEQ multiplex PCR, the TCRdb table keeps only in-frame clones and is missing some. Of under 35,000 clones listed, about 78% are singletons. Unexposed donor CD4+ T cells date from about 2011-2018, before the COVID-19 pandemic. The cells were cultured for about 10 days before CD4+ T cells were isolated. As cell numbers allowed, unexposed-donor CD4+ T cells faced SARS-CoV-2 S/N and four cold-coronavirus spikes. Each well had a few million PBMCs in around 5% human AB serum with IL-2.

The receptor's source is a human donor in good health. The chain carries TRBV9 and TRBJ2-6; D perhaps matches TRBD1 (6 bases). Sequenced sample: CD4+ T cells from PBMCs, cultured in vitro. The CDR3 nucleotides read TGTGCCAGCAGCGACTACAGGGCGGACGGGGCCAACGTCCTGACTTTC. It specifies CASSDYRADGANVLTF.